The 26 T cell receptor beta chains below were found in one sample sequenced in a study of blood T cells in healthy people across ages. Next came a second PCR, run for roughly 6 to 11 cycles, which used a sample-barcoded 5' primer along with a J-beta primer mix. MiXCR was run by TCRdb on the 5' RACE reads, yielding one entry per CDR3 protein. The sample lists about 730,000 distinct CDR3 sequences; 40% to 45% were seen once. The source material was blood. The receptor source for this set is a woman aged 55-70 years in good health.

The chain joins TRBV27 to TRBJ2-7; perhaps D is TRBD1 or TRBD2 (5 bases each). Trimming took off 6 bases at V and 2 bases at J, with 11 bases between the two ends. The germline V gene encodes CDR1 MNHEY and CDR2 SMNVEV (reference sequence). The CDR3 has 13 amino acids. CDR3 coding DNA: TGTGCCAGCAGCCCGAAGGGACCCTACGAGCAGTACTTC. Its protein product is CASSPKGPYEQYF.

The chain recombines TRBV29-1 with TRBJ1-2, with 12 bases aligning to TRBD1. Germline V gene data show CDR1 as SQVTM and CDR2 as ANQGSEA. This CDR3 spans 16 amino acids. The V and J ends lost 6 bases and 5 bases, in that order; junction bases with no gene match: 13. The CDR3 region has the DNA TGCAGCGTAAGGGACAGGGGGCGGCCCTCTGGGTATGGCTACACCTTC. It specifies CSVRDRGRPSGYGYTF.

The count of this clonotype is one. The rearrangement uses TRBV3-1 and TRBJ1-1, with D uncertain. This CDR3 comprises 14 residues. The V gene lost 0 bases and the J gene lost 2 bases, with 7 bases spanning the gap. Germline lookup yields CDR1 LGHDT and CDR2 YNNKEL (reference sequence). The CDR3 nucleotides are TGTGCCAGCAGCCAAGATGTGAGAAACACTGAAGCTTTCTTT. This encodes CASSQDVRNTEAFF. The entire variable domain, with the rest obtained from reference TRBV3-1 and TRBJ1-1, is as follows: DTAVSQTPKYLVTQMGNDKSIKCEQNLGHDTMYWYKQDSKKFLKIMFSYNNKELIINETVPNRFSPKSPDKAHLNLHINSLELGDSAVYFCASSQDVRNTEAFFGQGTRLTVV.

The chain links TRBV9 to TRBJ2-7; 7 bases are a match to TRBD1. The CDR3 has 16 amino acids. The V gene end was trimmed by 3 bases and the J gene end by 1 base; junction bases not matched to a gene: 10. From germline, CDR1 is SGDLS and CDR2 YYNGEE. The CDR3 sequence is CASSDGSDRPSYEQYF. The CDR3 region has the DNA TGTGCCAGCAGCGATGGATCGGACAGGCCATCCTACGAGCAGTACTTC.

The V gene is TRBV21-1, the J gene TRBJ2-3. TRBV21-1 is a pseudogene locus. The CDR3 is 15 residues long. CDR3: CASSKEGFRTDTQYF. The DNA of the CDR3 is TGTGCCAGCAGCAAAGAAGGGTTCAGAACAGATACGCAGTATTTT.

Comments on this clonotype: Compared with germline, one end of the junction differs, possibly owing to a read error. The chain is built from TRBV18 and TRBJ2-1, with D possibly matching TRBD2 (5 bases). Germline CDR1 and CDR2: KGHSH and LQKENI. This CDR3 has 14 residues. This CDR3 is CASPPLGRENEQFF. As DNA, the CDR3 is TGTGCCAGCCCACCCCTCGGACGGGAAAATGAGCAGTTCTTC.

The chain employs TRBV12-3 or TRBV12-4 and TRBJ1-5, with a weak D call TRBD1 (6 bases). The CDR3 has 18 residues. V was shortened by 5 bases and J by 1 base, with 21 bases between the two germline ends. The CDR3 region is CASSRTRDTYSSNQPQHF. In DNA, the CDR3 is TGTGCCAGCAGTCGGACCCGGGACACCTATAGCAGCAATCAGCCCCAGCATTTT.

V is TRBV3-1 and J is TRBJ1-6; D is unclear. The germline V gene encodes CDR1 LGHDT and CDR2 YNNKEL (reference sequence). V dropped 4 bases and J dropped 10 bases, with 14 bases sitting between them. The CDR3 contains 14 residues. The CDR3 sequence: CASSPGRLGSPLHF. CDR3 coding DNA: TGTGCCAGCAGCCCGGGTCGCCTCGGGTCACCCCTCCACTTT.

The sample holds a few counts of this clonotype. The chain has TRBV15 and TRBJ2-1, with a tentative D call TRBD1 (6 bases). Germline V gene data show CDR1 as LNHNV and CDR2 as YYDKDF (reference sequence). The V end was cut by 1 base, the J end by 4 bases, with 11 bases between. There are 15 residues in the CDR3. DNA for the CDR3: TGTGCCACCAGCAGAGCGGGCAGGGGTTACAATGAGCAGTTCTTC. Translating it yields CATSRAGRGYNEQFF.

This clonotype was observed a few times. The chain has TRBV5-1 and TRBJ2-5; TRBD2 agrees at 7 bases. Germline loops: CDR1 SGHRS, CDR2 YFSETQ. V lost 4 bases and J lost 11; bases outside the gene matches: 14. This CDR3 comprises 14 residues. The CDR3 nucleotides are TGCGCCAGCAGCCCGGGTTCGGCGGGAGTTGAGCAGTACTTC. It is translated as CASSPGSAGVEQYF.

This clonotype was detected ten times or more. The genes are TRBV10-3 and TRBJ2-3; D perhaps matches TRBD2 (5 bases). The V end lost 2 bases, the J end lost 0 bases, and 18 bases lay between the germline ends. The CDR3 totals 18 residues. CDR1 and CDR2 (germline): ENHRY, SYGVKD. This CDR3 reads CAISERDFRDPSTDTQYF. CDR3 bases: TGTGCCATCAGTGAGCGGGATTTTCGAGACCCTAGCACAGATACGCAGTATTTT.

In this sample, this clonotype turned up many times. Here the CDR3 reads CASSLNKRQGGTEAFF. CDR3 DNA sequence: TGTGCCAGCAGCTTAAATAAACGACAGGGAGGCACTGAAGCTTTCTTT. This chain uses TRBV7-2 with TRBJ1-1, with TRBD1 matching over 7 bases. The V gene end was trimmed by 2 bases and the J gene end by 4 bases; junction bases not matched to a gene: 10. The CDR3 runs 16 residues. CDR1 SGHTA and CDR2 FQGNSA come from the germline V gene.

This CDR3 reads CSAIQTGRNTEAFF. The CDR3 region has the DNA TGCAGTGCCATTCAAACAGGGAGGAACACTGAAGCTTTCTTT. The V gene is TRBV20-1, the J gene TRBJ1-1; weak D call: TRBD1 (6 bases). This CDR3 is 14 amino acids long. V gave up 6 bases and J gave up 1 base, with 15 bases separating them. Per germline, CDR1 DFQATT and CDR2 SNEGSKA (reference sequence).

DNA for the CDR3: TGCAGTGCCCCAACCCCAGATACGCAGTATTTT. It is translated as CSAPTPDTQYF. The rearrangement links TRBV20-1 to TRBJ2-3; D gene ambiguous. CDR3 size: 11 residues. Trimming left V 6 bases short and J 4 bases short, with 8 bases between. Looked up from germline, CDR1 is DFQATT and CDR2 is SNEGSKA (reference sequence).

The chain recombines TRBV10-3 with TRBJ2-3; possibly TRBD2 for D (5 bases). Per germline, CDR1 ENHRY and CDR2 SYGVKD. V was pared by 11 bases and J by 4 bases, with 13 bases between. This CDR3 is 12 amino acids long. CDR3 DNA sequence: TGTGCCTCGGGTGGGAGCTCAGATACGCAGTATTTT. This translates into CASGGSSDTQYF.

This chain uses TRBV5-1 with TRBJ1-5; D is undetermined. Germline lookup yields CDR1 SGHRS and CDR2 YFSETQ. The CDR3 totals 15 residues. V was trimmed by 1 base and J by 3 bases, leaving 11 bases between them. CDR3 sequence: CASSLLGSANQPQHF. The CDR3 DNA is TGCGCCAGCAGCTTGCTGGGCAGCGCCAATCAGCCCCAGCATTTT.

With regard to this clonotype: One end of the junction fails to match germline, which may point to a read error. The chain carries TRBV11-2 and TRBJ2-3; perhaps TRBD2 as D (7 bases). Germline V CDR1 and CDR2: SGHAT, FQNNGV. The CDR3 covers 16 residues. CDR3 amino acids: CASNLARGARTDTQYF. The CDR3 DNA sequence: TGTGCCAGCAACTTAGCTCGGGGGGCGCGAACAGATACGCAGTATTTT.

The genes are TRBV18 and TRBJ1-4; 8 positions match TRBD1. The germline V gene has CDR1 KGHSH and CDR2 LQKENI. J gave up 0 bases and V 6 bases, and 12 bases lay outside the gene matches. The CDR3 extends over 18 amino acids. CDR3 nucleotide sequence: TGTGCCAGCTCCCTGGATAGGCAGGGGGCCTCAACTAATGAAAAACTGTTTTTT. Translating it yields CASSLDRQGASTNEKLFF.

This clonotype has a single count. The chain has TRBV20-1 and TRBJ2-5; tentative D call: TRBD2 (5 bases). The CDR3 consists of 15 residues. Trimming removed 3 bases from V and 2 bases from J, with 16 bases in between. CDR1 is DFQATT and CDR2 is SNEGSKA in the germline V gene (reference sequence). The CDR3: CSASSQRRTQETQYF. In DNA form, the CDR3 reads TGCAGTGCTAGTTCGCAGCGGCGCACTCAAGAGACCCAGTACTTC.

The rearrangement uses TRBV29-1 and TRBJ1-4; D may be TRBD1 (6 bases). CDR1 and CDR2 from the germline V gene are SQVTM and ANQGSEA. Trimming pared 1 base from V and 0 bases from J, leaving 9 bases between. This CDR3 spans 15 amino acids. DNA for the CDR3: TGCAGCGTTGAAGCTACAGGGACAACTAATGAAAAACTGTTTTTT. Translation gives CSVEATGTTNEKLFF.

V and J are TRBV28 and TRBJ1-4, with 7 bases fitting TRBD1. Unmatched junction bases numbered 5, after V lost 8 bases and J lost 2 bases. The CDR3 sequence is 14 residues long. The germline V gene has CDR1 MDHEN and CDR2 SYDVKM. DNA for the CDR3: TGTGCCAGCGTCCGGGACAGTACTAATGAAAAACTGTTTTTT. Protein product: CASVRDSTNEKLFF.

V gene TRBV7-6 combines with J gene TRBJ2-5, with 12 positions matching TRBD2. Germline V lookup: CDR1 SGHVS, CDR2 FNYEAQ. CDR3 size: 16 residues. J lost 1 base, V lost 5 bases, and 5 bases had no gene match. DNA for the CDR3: TGTGCCAGCAGCAGCACTAGCGGGGGGTCCCAAGAGACCCAGTACTTC. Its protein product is CASSSTSGGSQETQYF.

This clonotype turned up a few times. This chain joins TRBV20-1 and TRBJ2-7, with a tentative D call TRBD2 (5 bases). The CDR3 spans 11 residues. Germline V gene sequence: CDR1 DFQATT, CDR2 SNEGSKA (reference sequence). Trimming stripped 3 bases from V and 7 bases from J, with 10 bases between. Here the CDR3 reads CSASNRGEQYF. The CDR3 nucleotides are TGCAGTGCTAGTAATAGAGGGGAGCAGTACTTC.

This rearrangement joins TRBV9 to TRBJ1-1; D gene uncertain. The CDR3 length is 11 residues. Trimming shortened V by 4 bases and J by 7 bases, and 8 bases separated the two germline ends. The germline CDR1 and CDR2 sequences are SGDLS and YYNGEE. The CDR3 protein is CASSPVSEAFF. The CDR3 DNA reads TGTGCCAGCAGCCCCGTCAGTGAAGCTTTCTTT.

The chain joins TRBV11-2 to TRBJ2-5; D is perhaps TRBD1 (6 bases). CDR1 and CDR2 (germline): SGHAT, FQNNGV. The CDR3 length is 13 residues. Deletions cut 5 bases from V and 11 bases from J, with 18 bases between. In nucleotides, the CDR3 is TGTGCCAGCAGCGAGGACAGACACAATGAGCAGTACTTC. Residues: CASSEDRHNEQYF.

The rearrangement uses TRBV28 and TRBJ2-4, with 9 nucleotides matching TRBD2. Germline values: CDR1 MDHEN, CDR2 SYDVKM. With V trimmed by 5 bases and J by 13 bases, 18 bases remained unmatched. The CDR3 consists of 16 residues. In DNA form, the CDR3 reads TGTGCCAGCAGTCCAAGTAGGAGCGGGAGGCTCGGAAAGCAGTACTTC. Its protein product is CASSPSRSGRLGKQYF. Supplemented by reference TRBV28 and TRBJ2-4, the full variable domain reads DVKVTQSSRYLVKRTGEKVFLECVQDMDHENMFWYRQDPGLGLRLIYFSYDVKMKEKGDIPEGYSVSREKKERFSLILESASTNQTSMYLCASSPSRSGRLGKQYFGAGTRLSVL.